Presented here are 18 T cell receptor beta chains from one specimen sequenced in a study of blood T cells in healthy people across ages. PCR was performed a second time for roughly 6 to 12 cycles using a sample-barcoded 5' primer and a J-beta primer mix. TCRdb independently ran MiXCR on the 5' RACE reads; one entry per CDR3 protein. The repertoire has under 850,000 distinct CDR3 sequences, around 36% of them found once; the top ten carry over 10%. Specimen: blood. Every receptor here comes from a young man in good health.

The CDR3 bases are TGTGCCAGCAGTTTATCCCGGCGGCTCCAAGAGACCCAGTTCTTC. Encoded protein: CASSLSRRLQETQFF. J is TRBJ2-5 and V is TRBV27, with no clear D. The better agreement between TRBJ2-1 and the DNA end casts doubt on the J call. The CDR3 consists of 15 residues. Germline CDR1 reads MNHEY; CDR2 reads SMNVEV (reference sequence).

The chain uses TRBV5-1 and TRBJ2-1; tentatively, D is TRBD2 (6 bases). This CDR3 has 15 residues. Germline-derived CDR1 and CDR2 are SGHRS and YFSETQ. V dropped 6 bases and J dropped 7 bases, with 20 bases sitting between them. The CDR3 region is CASNLETVAGNEQFF. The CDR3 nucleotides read TGCGCCAGCAACCTCGAGACAGTCGCGGGGAATGAGCAGTTCTTC.

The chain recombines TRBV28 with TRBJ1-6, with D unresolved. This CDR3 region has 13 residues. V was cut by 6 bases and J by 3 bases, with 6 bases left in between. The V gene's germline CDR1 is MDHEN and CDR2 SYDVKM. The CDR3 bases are TGTGCCAGCAGCATGGACTATAATTCACCCCTCCACTTT. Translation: CASSMDYNSPLHF.

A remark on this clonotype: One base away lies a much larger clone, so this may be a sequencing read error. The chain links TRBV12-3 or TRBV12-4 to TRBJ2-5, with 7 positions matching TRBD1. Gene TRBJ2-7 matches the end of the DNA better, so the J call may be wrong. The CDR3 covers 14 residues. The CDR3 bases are TGTGCCAGCAGTGTAATAGGGGGCCGGAACGAGCAGTACTTC. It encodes CASSVIGGRNEQYF.

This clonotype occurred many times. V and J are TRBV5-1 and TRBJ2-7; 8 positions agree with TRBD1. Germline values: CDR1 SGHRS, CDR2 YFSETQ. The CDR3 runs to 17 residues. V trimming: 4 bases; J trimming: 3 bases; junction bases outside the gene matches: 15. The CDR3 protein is CASSPRTGNIPGYEQYF. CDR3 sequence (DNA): TGCGCCAGCAGCCCCCGGACAGGGAATATCCCTGGCTACGAGCAGTACTTC.

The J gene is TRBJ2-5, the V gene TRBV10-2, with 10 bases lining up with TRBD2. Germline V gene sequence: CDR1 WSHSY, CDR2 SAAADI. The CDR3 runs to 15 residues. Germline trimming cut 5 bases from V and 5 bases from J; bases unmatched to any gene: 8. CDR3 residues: CASSLASGSWETQYF. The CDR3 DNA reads TGCGCCAGCAGTTTAGCTAGCGGGAGCTGGGAGACCCAGTACTTC.

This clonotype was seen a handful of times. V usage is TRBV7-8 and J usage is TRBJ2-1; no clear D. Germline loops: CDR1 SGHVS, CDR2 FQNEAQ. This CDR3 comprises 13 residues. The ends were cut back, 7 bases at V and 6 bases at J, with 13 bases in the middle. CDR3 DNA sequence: TGTGCCAGCAAGCCCCCTGGCTTCAATGAGCAGTTCTTC. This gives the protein CASKPPGFNEQFF.

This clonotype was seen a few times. This CDR3 is CASSMDPGFEQYF. CDR3 coding DNA: TGTGCCAGCAGTATGGACCCGGGATTCGAGCAGTACTTC. V is TRBV7-3 and J is TRBJ2-7; possibly TRBD2 for D (5 bases). Trimming pared 6 bases from V and 6 bases from J, leaving 15 bases between. The CDR3 is 13 amino acids. Looked up from germline, CDR1 is SGHTA and CDR2 is FQGTGA.

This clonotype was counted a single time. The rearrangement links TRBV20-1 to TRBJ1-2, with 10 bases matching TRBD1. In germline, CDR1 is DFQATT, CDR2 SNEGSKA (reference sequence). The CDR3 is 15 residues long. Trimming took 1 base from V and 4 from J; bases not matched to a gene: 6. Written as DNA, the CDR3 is TGCAGTGCTAGAGGTAGGGACAGGGGACCCTATGGCTACACCTTC. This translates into CSARGRDRGPYGYTF.

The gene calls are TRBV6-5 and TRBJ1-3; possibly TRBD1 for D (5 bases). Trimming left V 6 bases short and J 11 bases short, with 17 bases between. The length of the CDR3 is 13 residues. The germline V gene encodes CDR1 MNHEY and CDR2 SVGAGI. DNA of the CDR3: TGTGCCAGCAGGCCGGAACAGCGGGGGGCCATATATTTT. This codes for CASRPEQRGAIYF.

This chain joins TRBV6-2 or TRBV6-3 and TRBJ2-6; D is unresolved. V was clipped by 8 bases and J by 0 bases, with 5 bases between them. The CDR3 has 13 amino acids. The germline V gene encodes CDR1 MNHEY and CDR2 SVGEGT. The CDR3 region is CASAPSGANVLTF. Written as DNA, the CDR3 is TGTGCCAGCGCCCCCTCTGGGGCCAACGTCCTGACTTTC.

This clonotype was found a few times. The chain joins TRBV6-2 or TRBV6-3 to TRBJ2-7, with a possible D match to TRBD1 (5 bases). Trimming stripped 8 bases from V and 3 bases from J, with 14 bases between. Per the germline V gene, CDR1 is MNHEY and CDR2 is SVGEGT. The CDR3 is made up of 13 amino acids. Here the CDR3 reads CASLGQGNYEQYF. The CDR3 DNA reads TGTGCCAGCCTGGGTCAGGGTAACTACGAGCAGTACTTC.

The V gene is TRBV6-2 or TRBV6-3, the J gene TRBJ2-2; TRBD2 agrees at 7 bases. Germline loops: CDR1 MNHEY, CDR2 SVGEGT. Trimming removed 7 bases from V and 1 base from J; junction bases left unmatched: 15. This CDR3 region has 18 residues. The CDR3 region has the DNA TGTGCCAGCACCTACCAATCACGGACTAGAGTGAACACCGGGGAGCTGTTTTTT. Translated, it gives CASTYQSRTRVNTGELFF.

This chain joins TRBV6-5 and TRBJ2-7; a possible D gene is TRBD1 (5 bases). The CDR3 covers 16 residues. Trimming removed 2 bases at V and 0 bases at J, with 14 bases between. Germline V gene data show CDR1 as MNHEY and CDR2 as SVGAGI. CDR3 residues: CASSYGVGLLSYEQYF. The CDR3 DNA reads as TGTGCCAGCAGTTACGGTGTGGGGCTCCTCTCCTACGAGCAGTACTTC.

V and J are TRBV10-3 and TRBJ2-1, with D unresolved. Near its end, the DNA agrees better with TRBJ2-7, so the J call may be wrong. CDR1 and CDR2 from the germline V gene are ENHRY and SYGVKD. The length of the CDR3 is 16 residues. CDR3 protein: CAISERRQATYNEQYF. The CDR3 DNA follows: TGTGCCATCAGTGAACGCCGGCAGGCCACCTACAATGAGCAGTACTTC.

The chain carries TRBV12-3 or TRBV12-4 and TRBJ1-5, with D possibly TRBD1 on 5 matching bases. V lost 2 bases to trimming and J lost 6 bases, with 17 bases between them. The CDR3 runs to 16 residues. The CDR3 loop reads CASSLIGQGKSQPQHF. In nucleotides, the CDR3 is TGTGCCAGCAGTTTAATTGGGCAGGGTAAGAGTCAGCCCCAGCATTTT.

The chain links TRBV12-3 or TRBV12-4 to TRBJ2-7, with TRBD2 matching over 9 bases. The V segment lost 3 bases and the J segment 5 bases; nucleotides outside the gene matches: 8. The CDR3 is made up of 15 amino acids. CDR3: CASSLFGSGGDEQYF. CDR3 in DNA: TGTGCCAGCAGTTTGTTTGGTAGCGGGGGTGACGAGCAGTACTTC.

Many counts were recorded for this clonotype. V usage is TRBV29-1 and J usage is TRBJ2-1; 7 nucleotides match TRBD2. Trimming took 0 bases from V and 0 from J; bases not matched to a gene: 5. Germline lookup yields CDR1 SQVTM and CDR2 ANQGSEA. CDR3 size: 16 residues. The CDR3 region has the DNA TGCAGCGTTGAAGATGGGAGGGGAGGCTCCTACAATGAGCAGTTCTTC. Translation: CSVEDGRGGSYNEQFF.